This T cell receptor (beta chain) comes out of a study of T-cell memory formation after mild COVID-19. TCRdb re-called the 5' RACE reads with MiXCR, one entry per CDR3 protein. The table lists 100,000 to 150,000 distinct CDR3 sequences, approximately 5.9% of them singletons. V gave up 0 bases and J gave up 3 bases; unmatched junction bases: 11. CDR1 is SGDLS, CDR2 YYNGEE, per germline. The length of the CDR3 is 19 residues. The TCR sequence derives from an adult woman who had mild COVID-19 (a few samples of this study predate the infection). Cell type and time point are not known. The sequenced material came from PBMCs or a T cell subset sorted from them (not recorded which). V usage is TRBV9 and J usage is TRBJ2-3; 12 nucleotides agree with TRBD2. This chain's CDR3 is CASSVGILGTSGQTDTQYF. The CDR3, as DNA: TGTGCCAGCAGCGTAGGAATATTGGGGACTAGCGGGCAAACAGATACGCAGTATTTT.